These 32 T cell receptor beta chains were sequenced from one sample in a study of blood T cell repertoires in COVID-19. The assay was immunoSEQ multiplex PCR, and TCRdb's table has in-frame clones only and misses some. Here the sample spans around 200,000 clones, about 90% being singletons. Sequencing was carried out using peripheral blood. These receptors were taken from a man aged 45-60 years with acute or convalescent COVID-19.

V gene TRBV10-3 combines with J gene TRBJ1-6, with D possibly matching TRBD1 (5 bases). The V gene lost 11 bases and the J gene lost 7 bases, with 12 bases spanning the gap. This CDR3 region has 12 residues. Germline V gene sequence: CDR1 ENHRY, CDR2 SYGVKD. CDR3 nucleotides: TGTGCCTCCAGCGGGGGGAATTCACCCCTCCACTTT. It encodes CASSGGNSPLHF.

This CDR3 is CASSFSLTSFVSYEQYF. Written as DNA, the CDR3 is TGTGCCAGCAGTTTTTCCCTGACTAGTTTCGTATCCTACGAGCAGTACTTC. J is TRBJ2-7 and V is TRBV27; D perhaps matches TRBD2 (6 bases). In germline, CDR1 is MNHEY, CDR2 SMNVEV (reference sequence). Trimming pared 3 bases from V and 1 base from J, leaving 19 bases between. This CDR3 has 17 amino acids.

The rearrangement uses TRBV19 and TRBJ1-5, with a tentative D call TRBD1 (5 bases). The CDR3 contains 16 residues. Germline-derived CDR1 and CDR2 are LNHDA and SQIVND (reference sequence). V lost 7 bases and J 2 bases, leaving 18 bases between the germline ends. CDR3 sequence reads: CASNPFREDRNQPQHF. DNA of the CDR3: TGTGCCAGTAACCCGTTCAGGGAGGATCGCAATCAGCCCCAGCATTTT.

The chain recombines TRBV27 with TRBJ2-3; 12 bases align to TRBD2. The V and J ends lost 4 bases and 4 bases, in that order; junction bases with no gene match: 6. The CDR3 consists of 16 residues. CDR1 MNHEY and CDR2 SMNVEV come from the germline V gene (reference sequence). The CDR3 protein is CASSSTSGSVSDTQYF. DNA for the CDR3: TGTGCCAGCAGTTCGACTAGCGGGAGTGTTTCAGATACGCAGTATTTT.

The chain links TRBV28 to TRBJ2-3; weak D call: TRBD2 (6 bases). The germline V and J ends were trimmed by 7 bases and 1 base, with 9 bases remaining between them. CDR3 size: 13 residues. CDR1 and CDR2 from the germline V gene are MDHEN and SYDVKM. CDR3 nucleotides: TGTGCCAGCACGGCTAGCGGCACAGATACGCAGTATTTT. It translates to CASTASGTDTQYF.

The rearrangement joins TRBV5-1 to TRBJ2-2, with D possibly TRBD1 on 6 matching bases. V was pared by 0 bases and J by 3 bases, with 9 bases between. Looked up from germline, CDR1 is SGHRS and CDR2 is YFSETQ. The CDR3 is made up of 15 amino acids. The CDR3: CASSLGGLDTGELFF. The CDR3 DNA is TGCGCCAGCAGCTTGGGGGGGCTCGACACCGGGGAGCTGTTTTTT.

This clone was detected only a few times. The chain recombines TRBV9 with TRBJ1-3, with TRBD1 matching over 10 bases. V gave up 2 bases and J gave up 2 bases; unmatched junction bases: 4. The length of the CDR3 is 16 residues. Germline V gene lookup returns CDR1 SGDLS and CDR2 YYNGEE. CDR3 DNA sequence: TGTGCCAGCAGCGTCGATGACAGGGGGCCTGGAAACACCATATATTTT. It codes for CASSVDDRGPGNTIYF. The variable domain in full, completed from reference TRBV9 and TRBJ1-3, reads DSGVTQTPKHLITATGQRVTLRCSPRSGDLSVYWYQQSLDQGLQFLIQYYNGEERAKGNILERFSAQQFPDLHSELNLSSLELGDSALYFCASSVDDRGPGNTIYFGEGSWLTVV.

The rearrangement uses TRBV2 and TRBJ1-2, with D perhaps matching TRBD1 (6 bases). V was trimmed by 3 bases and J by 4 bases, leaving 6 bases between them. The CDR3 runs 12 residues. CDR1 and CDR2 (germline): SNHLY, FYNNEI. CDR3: CASSEDSYGYTF. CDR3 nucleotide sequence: TGTGCCAGCAGTGAGGACAGCTATGGCTACACCTTC.

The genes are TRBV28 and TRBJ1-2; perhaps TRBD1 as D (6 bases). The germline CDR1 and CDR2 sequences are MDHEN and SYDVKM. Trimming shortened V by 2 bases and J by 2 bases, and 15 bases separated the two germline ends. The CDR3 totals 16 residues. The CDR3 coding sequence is TGTGCCAGCAGTTTAGGGGGGGCGGTACAAAACTATGGCTACACCTTC. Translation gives CASSLGGAVQNYGYTF.

In DNA, the CDR3 is TGCAGCGCGCCTCACCGGGGTGGCTATAGCAATCAGCCCCAGCATTTT. As protein: CSAPHRGGYSNQPQHF. This sequence joins TRBV29-1 and TRBJ1-5; D not certain. V was pared by 7 bases and J by 0 bases, with 19 bases between. The CDR3 totals 16 residues. CDR1 SQVTM and CDR2 ANQGSEA come from the germline V gene.

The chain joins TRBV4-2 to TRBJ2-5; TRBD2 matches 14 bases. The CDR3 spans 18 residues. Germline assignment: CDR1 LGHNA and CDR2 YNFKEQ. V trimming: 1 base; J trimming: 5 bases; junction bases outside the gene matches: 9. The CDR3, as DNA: TGTGCCAGCAGCCAAGGAGGGGGACTAGCGGGAGTGGGGGAGACCCAGTACTTC. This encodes CASSQGGGLAGVGETQYF.

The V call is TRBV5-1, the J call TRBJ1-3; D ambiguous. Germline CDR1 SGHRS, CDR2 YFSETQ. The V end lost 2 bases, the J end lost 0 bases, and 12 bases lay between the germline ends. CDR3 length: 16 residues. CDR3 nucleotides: TGCGCCAGCAGCTTTTGGGAGACGAACTCTGGAAACACCATATATTTT. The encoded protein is CASSFWETNSGNTIYF. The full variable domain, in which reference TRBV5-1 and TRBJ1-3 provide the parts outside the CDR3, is KAGVTQTPRYLIKTRGQQVTLSCSPISGHRSVSWYQQTPGQGLQFLFEYFSETQRNKGNFPGRFSGRQFSNSRSEMNVSTLELGDSALYLCASSFWETNSGNTIYFGEGSWLTVV.

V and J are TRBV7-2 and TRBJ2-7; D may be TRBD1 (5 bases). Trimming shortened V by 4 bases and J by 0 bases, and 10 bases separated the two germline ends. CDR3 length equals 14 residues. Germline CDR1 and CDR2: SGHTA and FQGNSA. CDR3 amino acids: CASSYQTASYEQYF. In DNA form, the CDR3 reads TGTGCCAGCAGCTATCAGACAGCCTCCTACGAGCAGTACTTC.

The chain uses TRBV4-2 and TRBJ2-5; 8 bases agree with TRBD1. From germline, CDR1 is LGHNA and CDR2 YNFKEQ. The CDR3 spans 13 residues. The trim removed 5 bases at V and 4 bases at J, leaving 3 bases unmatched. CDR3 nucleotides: TGTGCCAGCAGCTTCCAGGGGGCAGAGACCCAGTACTTC. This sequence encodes CASSFQGAETQYF.

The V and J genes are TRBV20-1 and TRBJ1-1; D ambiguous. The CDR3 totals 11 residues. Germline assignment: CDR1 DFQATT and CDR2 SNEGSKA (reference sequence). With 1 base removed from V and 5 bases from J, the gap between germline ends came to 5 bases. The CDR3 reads CSARGSTEAFF. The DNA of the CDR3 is TGCAGTGCTAGAGGGAGTACTGAAGCTTTCTTT.

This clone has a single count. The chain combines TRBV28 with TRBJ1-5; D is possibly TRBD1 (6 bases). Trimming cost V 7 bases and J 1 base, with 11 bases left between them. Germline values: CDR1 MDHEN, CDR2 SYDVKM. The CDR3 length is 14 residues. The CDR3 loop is CASTFRGSNQPQHF. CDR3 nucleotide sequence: TGTGCCAGCACGTTTAGGGGGAGCAATCAGCCCCAGCATTTT.

The CDR3 DNA reads as TGTGCCAGCAGTGACAGGGCACCCACAGATACGCAGTATTTT. It is translated as CASSDRAPTDTQYF. J is TRBJ2-3 and V is TRBV6-1, with D possibly TRBD1 on 5 matching bases. The V end was cut by 3 bases, the J end by 2 bases, with 9 bases between. From germline, CDR1 is MNHNS and CDR2 SASEGT. CDR3 length equals 14 residues.

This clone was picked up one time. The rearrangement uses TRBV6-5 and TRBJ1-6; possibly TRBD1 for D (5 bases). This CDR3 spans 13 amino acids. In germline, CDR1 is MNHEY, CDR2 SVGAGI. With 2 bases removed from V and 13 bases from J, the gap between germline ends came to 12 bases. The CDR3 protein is CASSYGAGGPLHF. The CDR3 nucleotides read TGTGCCAGCAGTTACGGGGCGGGGGGGCCCCTCCACTTT.

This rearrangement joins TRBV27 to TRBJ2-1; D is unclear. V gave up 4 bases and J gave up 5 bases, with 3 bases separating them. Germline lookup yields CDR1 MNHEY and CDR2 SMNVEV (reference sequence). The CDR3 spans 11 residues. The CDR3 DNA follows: TGTGCCAGCAGTTCCAACAATGAGCAGTTCTTC. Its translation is CASSSNNEQFF.

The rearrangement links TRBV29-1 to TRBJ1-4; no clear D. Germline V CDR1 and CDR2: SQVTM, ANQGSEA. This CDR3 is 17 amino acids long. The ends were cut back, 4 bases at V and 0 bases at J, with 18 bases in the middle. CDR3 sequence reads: CSVALGVQWATNEKLFF. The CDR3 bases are TGCAGCGTTGCCCTCGGAGTTCAATGGGCAACTAATGAAAAACTGTTTTTT. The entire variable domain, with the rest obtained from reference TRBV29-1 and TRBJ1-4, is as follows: SAVISQKPSRDICQRGTSLTIQCQVDSQVTMMFWYRQQPGQSLTLIATANQGSEATYESGFVIDKFPISRPNLTFSTLTVSNMSPEDSSIYLCSVALGVQWATNEKLFFGSGTQLSVL.

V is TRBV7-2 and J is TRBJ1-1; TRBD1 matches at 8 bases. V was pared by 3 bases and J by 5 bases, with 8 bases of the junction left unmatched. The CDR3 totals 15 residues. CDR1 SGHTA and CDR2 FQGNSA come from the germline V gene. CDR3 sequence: CASSLHQGAGTEAFF. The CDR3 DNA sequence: TGTGCCAGCAGCTTGCATCAGGGGGCCGGGACTGAAGCTTTCTTT.

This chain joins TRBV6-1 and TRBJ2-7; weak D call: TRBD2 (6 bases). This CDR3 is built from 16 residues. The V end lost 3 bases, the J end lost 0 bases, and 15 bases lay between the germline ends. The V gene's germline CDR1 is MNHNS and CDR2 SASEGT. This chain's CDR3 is CASSEPPREGSYEQYF. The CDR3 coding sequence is TGTGCCAGCAGTGAGCCCCCGCGGGAAGGCTCCTACGAGCAGTACTTC.

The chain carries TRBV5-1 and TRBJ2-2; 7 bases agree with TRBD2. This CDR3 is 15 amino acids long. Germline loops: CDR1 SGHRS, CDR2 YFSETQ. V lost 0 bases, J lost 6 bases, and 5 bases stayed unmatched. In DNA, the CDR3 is TGCGCCAGCAGCTTGGCCTTAGGGAGGGCCGGGGAGCTGTTTTTT. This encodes CASSLALGRAGELFF.

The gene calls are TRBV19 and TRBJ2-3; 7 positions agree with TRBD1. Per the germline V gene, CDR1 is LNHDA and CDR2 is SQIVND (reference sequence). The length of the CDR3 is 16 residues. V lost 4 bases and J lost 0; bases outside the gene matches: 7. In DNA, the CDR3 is TGTGCCAGTAGTAGTGGACAGGAACTTAGCACAGATACGCAGTATTTT. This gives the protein CASSSGQELSTDTQYF.

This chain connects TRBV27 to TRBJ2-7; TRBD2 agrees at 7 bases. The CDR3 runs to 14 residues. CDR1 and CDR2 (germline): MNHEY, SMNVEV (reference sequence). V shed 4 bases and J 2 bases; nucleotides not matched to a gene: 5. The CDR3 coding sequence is TGTGCCAGCAGTTCCGGGACTACCCCCTACGAGCAGTACGTC. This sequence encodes CASSSGTTPYEQYV.

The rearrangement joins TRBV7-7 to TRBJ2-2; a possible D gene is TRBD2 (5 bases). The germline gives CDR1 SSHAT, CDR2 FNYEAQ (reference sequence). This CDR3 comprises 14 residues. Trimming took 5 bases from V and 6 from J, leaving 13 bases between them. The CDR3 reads CASSREAAPGELFF. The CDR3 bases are TGTGCCAGCAGCCGCGAAGCGGCCCCCGGGGAGCTGTTTTTT. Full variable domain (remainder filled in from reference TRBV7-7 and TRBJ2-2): GAGVSQSPRYKVTKRGQDVTLRCDPISSHATLYWYQQALGQGPEFLTYFNYEAQPDKSGLPSDRFSAERPEGSISTLTIQRTEQRDSAMYRCASSREAAPGELFFGEGSRLTVL.

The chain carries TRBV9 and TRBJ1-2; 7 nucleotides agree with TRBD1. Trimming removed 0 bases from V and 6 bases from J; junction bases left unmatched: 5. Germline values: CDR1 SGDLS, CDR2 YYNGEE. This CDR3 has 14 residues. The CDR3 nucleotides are TGTGCCAGCAGCGTAGAGCACAGGGGAGATGGCTACACCTTC. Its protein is CASSVEHRGDGYTF.

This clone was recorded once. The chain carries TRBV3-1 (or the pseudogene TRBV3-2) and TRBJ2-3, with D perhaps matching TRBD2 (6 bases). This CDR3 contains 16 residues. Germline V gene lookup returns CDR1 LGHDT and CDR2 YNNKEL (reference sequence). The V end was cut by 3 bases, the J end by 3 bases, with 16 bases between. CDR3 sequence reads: CASSQAGSGGTDTQYF. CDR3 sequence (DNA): TGTGCCAGCAGCCAGGCGGGGAGTGGTGGAACAGATACGCAGTATTTT.

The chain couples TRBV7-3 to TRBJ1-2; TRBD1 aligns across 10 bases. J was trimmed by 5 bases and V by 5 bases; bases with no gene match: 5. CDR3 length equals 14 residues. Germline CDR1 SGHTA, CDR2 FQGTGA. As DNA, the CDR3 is TGTGCCAGCAGCACCGGACAGGGGGAGTATGGCTACACCTTC. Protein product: CASSTGQGEYGYTF. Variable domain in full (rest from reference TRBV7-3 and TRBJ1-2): GAGVSQTPSNKVTEKGKYVELRCDPISGHTALYWYRQSLGQGPEFLIYFQGTGAADDSGLPNDRFFAVRPEGSVSTLKIQRTERGDSAVYLCASSTGQGEYGYTFGSGTRLTVV.

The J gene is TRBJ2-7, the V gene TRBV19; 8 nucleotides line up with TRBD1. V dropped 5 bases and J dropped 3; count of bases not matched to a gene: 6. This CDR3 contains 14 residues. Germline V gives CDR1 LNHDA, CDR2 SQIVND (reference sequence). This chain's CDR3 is CASSPQGQDYEQYF. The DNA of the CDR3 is TGTGCCAGTAGTCCTCAGGGACAGGACTACGAGCAGTACTTC.

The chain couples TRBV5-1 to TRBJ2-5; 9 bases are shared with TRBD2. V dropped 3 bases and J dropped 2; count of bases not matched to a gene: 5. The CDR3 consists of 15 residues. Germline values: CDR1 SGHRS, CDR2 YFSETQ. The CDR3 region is CASSYGLARQETQYF. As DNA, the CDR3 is TGCGCCAGCAGCTACGGACTAGCGAGGCAAGAGACCCAGTACTTC.

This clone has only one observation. CDR3 loop: CASSHRLRSPLHF. DNA for the CDR3: TGTGCCAGCAGTCATAGGCTGAGGTCACCCCTCCACTTT. This chain uses TRBV28 with TRBJ1-6; D ambiguous. Germline assignment: CDR1 MDHEN and CDR2 SYDVKM. With 5 bases removed from V and 10 bases from J, the gap between germline ends came to 12 bases. CDR3 size: 13 residues. The entire variable domain, with the rest obtained from reference TRBV28 and TRBJ1-6, is as follows: DVKVTQSSRYLVKRTGEKVFLECVQDMDHENMFWYRQDPGLGLRLIYFSYDVKMKEKGDIPEGYSVSREKKERFSLILESASTNQTSMYLCASSHRLRSPLHFGNGTRLTVT.